This T cell receptor beta chain was recovered during a study of cytomegalovirus exposure and HLA in healthy donors. Findings and caveats of the study: Certain sequence variants were highly shared and formed a cluster, and this cluster was likely a sequencing artifact. TCR beta sequences reportedly predicted most subjects' HLA-A and HLA-B alleles accurately. When analyzed later, a missense DCLRE1C variant was found to be linked to TCR beta V- and J-gene trimming. TCR beta chains numbering 164 were designated cytomegalovirus-associated.

PCR was performed using 60 Vbeta and 13 Jbeta primers. The data were produced by immunoSEQ multiplex PCR, yet TCRdb's version contains in-frame clones alone and is incomplete. The sample has about 150,000 clones, roughly 80% seen once; the top ten hold 2.5%. This CDR3 has 17 amino acids. CDR1 is LNHNV and CDR2 is YYDKDF in the germline V gene (reference sequence). Trimming at V came to 1 base and at J to 11 bases, leaving 13 bases not matched to a gene. This clone occurred once. What it binds is not known. The sequence was collected from a boy younger than 10 in good health and CMV-seronegative. The chain uses TRBV15 and TRBJ1-5; TRBD1 agrees at 11 bases. The sample was PBMCs. DNA of the CDR3: TGTGCCACCAGCAGAGGGGGCCTGGGGACAGGGGGGCTAACCCAGCATTTT. It is translated as CATSRGGLGTGGLTQHF.